A selection of T cell receptor beta chains follows, all from one sample in a study of identical twins. MiXCR was run by TCRdb on the 5' RACE reads, yielding one entry per CDR3 protein. The table includes 540,000 or so distinct CDR3 sequences, around 22% detected once. The sample was also linked to a second study, of yellow fever vaccine responses in identical twins.

Sequenced input: CD4+ T cells sorted from blood. Receptors were obtained from a woman between 18 and 30 years old in good health. The CDR3 runs from the conserved cysteine through the conserved F or W. A D gene is named only where the DNA matches it firmly. Some rows mark clone size as missing; the rest say once, few, many or name a class of expanded clone.

TRBJ2-3 | . | few | TRBV7-9 | CASSGYGTLSTDTQYF | TGTGCCAGCAGCGGGTACGGGACACTTAGCACAGATACGCAGTATTTT
TRBJ2-4 | . | . | TRBV6-1 | CASRGWGDKNIQYF | TGTGCCAGCAGAGGGTGGGGGGACAAGAACATTCAGTACTTC
TRBJ2-1 | . | . | TRBV6-1 | CASSREDGRYNEQFF | TGTGCCAGCAGTAGAGAGGACGGAAGATACAATGAGCAGTTCTTC
TRBJ2-7 | TRBD1 | few | TRBV29-1 | CSVESDRGPNEQYF | TGCAGCGTTGAATCGGACAGGGGGCCTAACGAGCAGTACTTC
TRBJ2-2 | TRBD2 | . | TRBV12-3/TRBV12-4 | CAFSFGPSYGTRDTGELFF | TGTGCCTTCAGTTTTGGTCCGTCGTACGGGACTAGAGATACCGGGGAGCTGTTTTTT
TRBJ2-1 | . | . | TRBV25-1 | CASSEGLGQGSHNEQFF | TGTGCCAGCAGTGAGGGTTTGGGTCAGGGATCGCACAATGAGCAGTTCTTC
TRBJ2-2 | . | . | TRBV29-1 | CSVRQALNTGELFF | TGCAGCGTAAGACAGGCGCTAAACACCGGGGAGCTGTTTTTT
TRBJ2-5 | . | . | TRBV6-2/TRBV6-3 | CASSYRRQETQYF | TGTGCCAGCAGTTATCGACGGCAAGAGACCCAGTACTTC
TRBJ2-2 | . | . | TRBV7-9 | CASSFPRLTGELFF | TGTGCCAGCAGCTTTCCCAGACTCACCGGGGAGCTGTTTTTT
TRBJ2-3 | . | few | TRBV14 | CASSQDLFGADTQYF | TGTGCCAGCAGCCAAGATCTGTTCGGGGCAGATACGCAGTATTTT
TRBJ2-1 | TRBD1 | few | TRBV5-1 | CASSLEGQSSYNEQFF | TGCGCCAGCAGCTTGGAGGGACAGAGCTCCTACAATGAGCAGTTCTTC
TRBJ1-1 | . | few | TRBV6-1 | CASSRGGGMNTEAFF | TGTGCCAGCAGCCGAGGTGGAGGGATGAACACTGAAGCTTTCTTT
TRBJ2-7 | . | . | TRBV20-1 | CSAIFSGRSSYEQYF | TGCAGTGCTATATTCTCCGGACGGAGCTCCTACGAGCAGTACTTC
TRBJ2-1 | TRBD2 | . | TRBV5-1 | CASSGTSSYNEQFF | TGCGCCAGCTCCGGGACTAGCTCCTACAATGAGCAGTTCTTC
TRBJ2-1 | TRBD2 | few | TRBV12-3/TRBV12-4 | CASSSIAGVSYNEQFF | TGTGCCAGCAGTTCGATAGCGGGAGTATCCTACAATGAGCAGTTCTTC
TRBJ2-1 | . | . | TRBV5-1 | CASKRTEIYNEQFF | TGCGCCAGCAAGAGGACGGAAATCTACAATGAGCAGTTCTTC
TRBJ2-1 | TRBD1 | . | TRBV28 | CASSLQGVFSYNEQFF | TGTGCCAGCAGTTTACAGGGGGTATTTTCCTACAATGAGCAGTTCTTC
TRBJ2-1 | . | . | TRBV20-1 | CSAPLGPGNGQFF | TGCAGTGCTCCATTGGGGCCCGGCAATGGGCAGTTCTTC
TRBJ1-1 | . | few | TRBV5-1 | CASSSRDRTEAFF | TGCGCCAGCAGCTCCAGGGATCGGACTGAAGCTTTCTTT
TRBJ1-2 | . | . | TRBV15 | CATSRDRSNYGYTF | TGTGCCACCAGCAGAGATCGATCCAATTATGGCTACACCTTC
TRBJ2-1 | . | . | TRBV18 | CASSPLPERGEQFF | TGTGCCAGCTCACCCCTCCCGGAGAGGGGTGAGCAGTTCTTC
TRBJ2-2 | TRBD2 | . | TRBV10-3 | CAIRLTSGSTGVPGELFF | TGTGCCATCAGACTTACTAGCGGGAGTACCGGGGTACCCGGGGAGCTGTTTTTT
TRBJ2-1 | . | few | TRBV20-1 | CSASDDDNEQFF | TGCAGTGCTAGCGACGACGACAATGAGCAGTTCTTC
TRBJ2-3 | TRBD2 | . | TRBV25-1 | CASGVAGVMHTQYF | TGTGCCAGCGGAGTAGCGGGAGTGATGCATACGCAGTATTTT
TRBJ2-7 | . | . | TRBV10-3 | CAISERGEGYEQYF | TGTGCCATCAGTGAGAGGGGGGAGGGATACGAGCAGTACTTC
TRBJ2-1 | . | . | TRBV5-1 | CASSLGVSYNEQFF | TGCGCCAGCAGCTTGGGTGTTTCCTACAATGAGCAGTTCTTC
TRBJ1-1 | . | . | TRBV19 | CASSPGQWNTGAFF | TGTGCCAGTAGCCCCGGTCAATGGAACACTGGAGCTTTCTTT
TRBJ2-1 | . | . | TRBV28 | CAAGRGRNEQFF | TGTGCCGCAGGGAGGGGGAGGAATGAGCAGTTCTTC
TRBJ1-1 | . | . | TRBV5-6 | CASSLAGTEGTEAFF | TGTGCCAGCAGCTTGGCCGGGACGGAGGGAACTGAAGCTTTCTTT
TRBJ2-7 | TRBD1 | few | TRBV14 | CASSPLTGASSYEQYF | TGTGCCAGCAGCCCTTTGACAGGGGCCTCCTCCTACGAGCAGTACTTC
TRBJ2-7 | . | few | TRBV24-1 | CATSDSRTSYEQYF | TGTGCCACCAGTGATTCCAGGACCTCCTACGAGCAGTACTTC
TRBJ2-3 | TRBD1 | . | TRBV10-3 | CAISDPDRDTQYF | TGTGCCATCAGTGACCCTGACAGGGACACGCAGTATTTT
TRBJ2-6 | . | . | TRBV20-1 | CSADPTESSGANVLTF | TGCAGTGCTGACCCTACAGAAAGCTCTGGGGCCAACGTCCTGACTTTC
TRBJ2-1 | TRBD2 | few | TRBV10-3 | CAILAGGVDNEQFF | TGTGCCATACTAGCGGGAGGTGTGGACAATGAGCAGTTCTTC
TRBJ1-2 | TRBD1 | . | TRBV12-3/TRBV12-4 | CASSFTGGQVYGYTF | TGTGCCAGCAGTTTCACAGGGGGCCAGGTCTATGGCTACACCTTC
TRBJ2-5 | . | . | TRBV11-2 | CASSSLTGRSTKTQYF | TGTGCCAGCAGCTCTCTTACAGGGCGGTCTACTAAGACCCAGTACTTC
TRBJ1-1 | TRBD1 | . | TRBV5-1 | CASSFRQGVNTEAFF | TGCGCCAGCAGCTTTCGACAGGGGGTGAACACTGAAGCTTTCTTT
TRBJ1-6 | . | few | TRBV12-3/TRBV12-4 | CASNDLGSPLHF | TGTGCCAGCAACGACCTGGGTTCACCCCTCCACTTT
TRBJ1-1 | . | . | TRBV5-1 | CASSFTGRDTEAFF | TGCGCCAGCAGCTTCACAGGGAGGGACACTGAAGCTTTCTTT
TRBJ1-1 | . | few | TRBV29-1 | CSVEGRPNTEAFF | TGCAGCGTTGAGGGGCGGCCGAACACTGAAGCTTTCTTT
TRBJ2-1 | TRBD2 | few | TRBV10-3 | CATSSGGAYNEQFF | TGTGCCACTTCAAGCGGGGGGGCCTACAATGAGCAGTTCTTC
TRBJ2-1 | . | few | TRBV5-1 | CASSLDGAAYNEQFF | TGCGCCAGCAGCTTGGACGGGGCAGCCTACAATGAGCAGTTCTTC
TRBJ2-5 | . | few | TRBV20-1 | CSAKSLINQETQYF | TGCAGTGCTAAGAGCCTTATAAACCAAGAGACCCAGTACTTC
TRBJ2-5 | TRBD2 | . | TRBV5-4 | CASSDREGNDETQYF | TGTGCCAGCAGCGACCGGGAGGGGAATGACGAGACCCAGTACTTC
TRBJ1-2 | . | . | TRBV12-3/TRBV12-4 | CASSGTMVGGYTF | TGTGCCAGCAGTGGGACAATGGTTGGTGGCTACACCTTC
TRBJ2-3 | . | . | TRBV29-1 | CSVDVLAGTDTQYF | TGCAGCGTTGATGTACTAGCCGGCACAGATACGCAGTATTTT
TRBJ2-1 | TRBD2 | . | TRBV12-3/TRBV12-4 | CASSSQGRGQAYNEQFF | TGTGCCAGCAGCTCCCAAGGGAGGGGCCAGGCATACAATGAGCAGTTCTTC
TRBJ2-5 | TRBD2 | few | TRBV11-2 | CASSDRLAGNQETQYF | TGTGCCAGCTCCGATCGACTAGCGGGGAACCAAGAGACCCAGTACTTC
TRBJ1-6 | TRBD1 | . | TRBV3-1 | CASSREKSHGQGSSPLHF | TGTGCCAGCAGCCGAGAGAAGTCCCACGGACAGGGAAGTTCACCCCTCCACTTT
TRBJ1-1 | TRBD1 | few | TRBV7-9 | CASSRITGANTEAFF | TGTGCCAGCAGCCGGATAACAGGGGCGAACACTGAAGCTTTCTTT
TRBJ2-2 | . | . | TRBV5-1 | CASSLVGRSGELFF | TGCGCCAGCAGCTTGGTTGGCAGGTCAGGGGAGCTGTTTTTT
TRBJ2-3 | TRBD2 | . | TRBV19 | CASSIDVAGDLADTQYF | TGTGCCAGTAGTATCGATGTGGCGGGAGATCTTGCAGATACGCAGTATTTT